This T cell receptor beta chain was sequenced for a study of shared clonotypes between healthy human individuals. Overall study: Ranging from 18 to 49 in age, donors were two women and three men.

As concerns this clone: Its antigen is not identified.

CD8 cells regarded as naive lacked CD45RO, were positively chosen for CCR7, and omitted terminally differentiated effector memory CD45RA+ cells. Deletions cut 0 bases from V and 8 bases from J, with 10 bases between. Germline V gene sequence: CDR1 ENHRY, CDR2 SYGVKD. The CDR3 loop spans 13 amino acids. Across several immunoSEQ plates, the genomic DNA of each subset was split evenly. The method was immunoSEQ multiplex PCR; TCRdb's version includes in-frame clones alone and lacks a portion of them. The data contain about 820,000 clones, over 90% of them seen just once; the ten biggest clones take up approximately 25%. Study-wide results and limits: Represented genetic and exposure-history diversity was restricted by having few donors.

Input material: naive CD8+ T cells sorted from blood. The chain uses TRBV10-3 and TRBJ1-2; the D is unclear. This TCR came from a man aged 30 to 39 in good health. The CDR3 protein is CAISESLPLGYTF. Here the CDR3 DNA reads TGTGCCATCAGTGAGTCATTACCCCTCGGCTACACCTTC.